This T cell receptor beta chain was observed in a study of radiotherapy plus CTLA-4 blockade in lung cancer. The CDR3 totals 16 residues. Sequencing used immunoSEQ multiplex PCR; TCRdb keeps in-frame clones, though not all of them. The sample records 40,000 to 45,000 clones, 65% to 75% being singletons. V is TRBV21-1 and J is TRBJ2-7; no check of the table's D call, TRBD2, against the DNA was made. TRBV21-1 is an annotated pseudogene. This sequence originates from a human donor with non-small cell lung cancer who had stable disease on radiotherapy plus ipilimumab. Sequences were derived from peripheral blood, sampled from a patient treated with radiotherapy plus ipilimumab. The CDR3 nucleotides are TGTGCCAGCACCGGGGCGGGGGCCGATACAACCTACGAGCAGTACTTC. Translated: CASTGAGADTTYEQYF.